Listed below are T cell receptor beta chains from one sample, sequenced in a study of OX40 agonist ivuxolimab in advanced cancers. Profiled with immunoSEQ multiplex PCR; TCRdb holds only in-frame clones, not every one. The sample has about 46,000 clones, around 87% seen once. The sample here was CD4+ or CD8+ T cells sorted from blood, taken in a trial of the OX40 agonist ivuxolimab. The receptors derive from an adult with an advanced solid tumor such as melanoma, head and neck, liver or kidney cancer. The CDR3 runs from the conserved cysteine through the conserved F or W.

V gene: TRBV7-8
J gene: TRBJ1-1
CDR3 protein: CASSPGGFGTEAFF

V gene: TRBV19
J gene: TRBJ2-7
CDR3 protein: CASSMTSASIYEQYF

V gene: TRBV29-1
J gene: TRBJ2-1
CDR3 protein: CSVDLPKRYNEQFF

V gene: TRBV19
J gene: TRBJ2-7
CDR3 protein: CASSYNSFYEQYF

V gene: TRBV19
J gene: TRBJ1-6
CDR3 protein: CASASPRTGGYNSPLHF

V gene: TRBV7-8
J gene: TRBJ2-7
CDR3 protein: CASSFTGNGNTRSYEQYF

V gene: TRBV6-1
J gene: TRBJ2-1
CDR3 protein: CASDPHERELNEQFF

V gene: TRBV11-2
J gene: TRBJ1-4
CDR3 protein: CASSSEDEKLFF

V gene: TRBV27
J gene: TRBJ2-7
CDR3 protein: CASSPGLAGYEQYF

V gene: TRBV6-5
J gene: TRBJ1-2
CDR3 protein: CASSYSIPREYGYTF

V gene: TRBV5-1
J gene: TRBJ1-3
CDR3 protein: CASRLDRGTGNTIYF

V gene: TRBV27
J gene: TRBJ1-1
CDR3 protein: CASLGQGRGLEAFF

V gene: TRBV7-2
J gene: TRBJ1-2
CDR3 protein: CASSRRRDRDRDGYTF

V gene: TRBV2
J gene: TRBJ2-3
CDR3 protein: CASSEGQPWEDTQYF

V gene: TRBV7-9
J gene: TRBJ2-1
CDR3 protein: CASSPASGGSYNEQFF

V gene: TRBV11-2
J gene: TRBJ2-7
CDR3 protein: CASSSTPTYEQYF

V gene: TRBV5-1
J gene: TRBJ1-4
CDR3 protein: CASSLEVQAQKLFF

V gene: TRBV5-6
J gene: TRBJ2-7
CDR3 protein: CASSRSWEESYEQYF

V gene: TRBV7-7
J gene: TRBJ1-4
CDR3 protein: CASSPSPDRNEKLFF

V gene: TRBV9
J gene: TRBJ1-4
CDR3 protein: CASSVGGNEKLFF

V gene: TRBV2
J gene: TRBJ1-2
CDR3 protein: CASSETGSPEYGYTF

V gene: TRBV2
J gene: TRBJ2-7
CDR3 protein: CASSEPVTRGEQYF

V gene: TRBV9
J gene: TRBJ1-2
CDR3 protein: CASRADRVQGSGGYTF

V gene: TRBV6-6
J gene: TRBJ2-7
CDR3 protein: CASSYSREQYF

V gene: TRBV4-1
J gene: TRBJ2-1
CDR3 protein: CASSGGRGGYEQFF

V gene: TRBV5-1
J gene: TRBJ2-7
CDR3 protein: CASSLDKVSYEQYF

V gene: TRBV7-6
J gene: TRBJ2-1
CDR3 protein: CASSAEGQFYNEQFF

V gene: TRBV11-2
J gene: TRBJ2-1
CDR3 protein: CASSLVGTEYEQFF

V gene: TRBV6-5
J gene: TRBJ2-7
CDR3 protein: CASSFVSGVEQYF

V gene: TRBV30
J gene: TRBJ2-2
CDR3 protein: CAWSGLPNTGELFF

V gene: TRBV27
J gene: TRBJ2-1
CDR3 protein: CASSPVPGSYNEQFF

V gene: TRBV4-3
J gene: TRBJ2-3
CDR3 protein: CASSQDRGDLNTQYF

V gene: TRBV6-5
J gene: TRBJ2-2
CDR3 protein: CASSYSLGSGELFF

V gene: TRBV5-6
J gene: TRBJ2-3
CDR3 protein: CASSPTGRGDTQYF

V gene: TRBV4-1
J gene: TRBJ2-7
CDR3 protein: CASSYPGQGAYEQYF

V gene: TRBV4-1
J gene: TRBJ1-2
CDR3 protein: CASSPLLDTVYTF

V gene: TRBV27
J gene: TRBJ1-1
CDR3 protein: CASSLSTALNTEAFF

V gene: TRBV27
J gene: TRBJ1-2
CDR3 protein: CASSLLAGSNYGYTF

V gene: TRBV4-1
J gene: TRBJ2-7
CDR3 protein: CASSQEFVGGRSYEQYF

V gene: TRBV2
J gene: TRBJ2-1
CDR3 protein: CASRRLGGFDYNEQFF

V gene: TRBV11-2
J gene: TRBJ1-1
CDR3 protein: CASSLAEGTEAFF

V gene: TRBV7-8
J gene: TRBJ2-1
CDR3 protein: CASSLAQTGLGGNEQFF

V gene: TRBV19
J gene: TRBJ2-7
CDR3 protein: CASSLGQAISYEQYF

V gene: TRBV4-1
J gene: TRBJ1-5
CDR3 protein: CASSQARGSDQPQHF

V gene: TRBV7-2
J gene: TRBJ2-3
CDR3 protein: CASNPSGQTYYKDTQYF

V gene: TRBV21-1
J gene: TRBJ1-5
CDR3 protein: CASSKGQIDSNQPQHF

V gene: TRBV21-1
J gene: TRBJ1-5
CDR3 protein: CASSKRSGKGQPQHF

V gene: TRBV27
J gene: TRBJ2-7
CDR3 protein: CASRPGRNFYEQYF

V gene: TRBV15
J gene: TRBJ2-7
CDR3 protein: CATSRETVAYEQYF

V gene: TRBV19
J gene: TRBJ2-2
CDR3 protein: CASSIAVGELFF